The 27 T cell receptor beta chains reported below all come from one sample, sequenced in a study of T cell responses to AZD1222 COVID-19 vaccine. Libraries were prepared by immunoSEQ multiplex PCR; TCRdb keeps only in-frame clonotypes and omits some of them. The profile shows just over 150,000 clones, 90% of them singletons. The sequences come from peripheral blood, collected 28 days after the second AZD1222 dose. These receptors all stem from an adult who received the AZD1222 COVID-19 vaccine.

The chain uses TRBV19 and TRBJ1-2; 7 bases match TRBD1. Trimming at V came to 10 bases and at J to 5 bases, leaving 4 bases not matched to a gene. The CDR3 is 11 amino acids. In germline, CDR1 is LNHDA, CDR2 SQIVND (reference sequence). CDR3 region: CATTGRYGYTF. CDR3 nucleotides: TGTGCCACGACAGGGAGGTATGGCTACACCTTC.

This chain joins TRBV3-1 (or the pseudogene TRBV3-2) and TRBJ1-1; D ambiguous. V lost 1 base and J lost 0, with 9 bases in between. The CDR3 is made up of 15 amino acids. Germline V CDR1 and CDR2: LGHDT, YNNKEL (reference sequence). CDR3 nucleotides: TGTGCCAGCAGCCAAGGGCTTACGGTGAACACTGAAGCTTTCTTT. This translates into CASSQGLTVNTEAFF.

The rearrangement joins TRBV24-1 to TRBJ2-1; 13 bases fit TRBD2. Trimming took 3 bases from V and 5 from J; bases not matched to a gene: 3. The CDR3 sequence is 16 residues long. Germline V gene data show CDR1 as KGHDR and CDR2 as SFDVKD. CDR3 sequence: CATSDPGTSGDNEQFF. CDR3 in DNA: TGTGCCACCAGTGATCCCGGGACTAGCGGGGACAATGAGCAGTTCTTC.

The V and J genes are TRBV2 and TRBJ1-1, with D maybe TRBD1 (5 bases). The CDR3 spans 12 residues. V dropped 5 bases and J dropped 6 bases, with 10 bases sitting between them. Germline CDR1 is SNHLY and CDR2 is FYNNEI. The DNA for the CDR3 is TGTGCCAGCAGTCCGGGGGTCGCTGAAGCTTTCTTT. Its translation: CASSPGVAEAFF.

In this sample, this clone turned up once. The chain employs TRBV7-9 and TRBJ1-5; D gene ambiguous. This CDR3 contains 13 residues. V was trimmed by 1 base and J by 9 bases, leaving 10 bases between them. Germline values: CDR1 SEHNR, CDR2 FQNEAQ (reference sequence). CDR3 sequence: CASSLEATRPQHF. In DNA, the CDR3 is TGTGCCAGCAGCTTAGAGGCTACTCGGCCCCAGCATTTT.

The V and J genes are TRBV29-1 and TRBJ1-2; 9 bases agree with TRBD1. Germline CDR1 and CDR2: SQVTM and ANQGSEA. CDR3 size: 13 residues. Trimming removed 0 bases from V and 7 bases from J; junction bases left unmatched: 3. The DNA of the CDR3 is TGCAGCGTTGAAGAACAGGGGGCTAGTGGCTACACCTTC. It codes for CSVEEQGASGYTF. The full variable domain, in which reference TRBV29-1 and TRBJ1-2 provide the parts outside the CDR3, is SAVISQKPSRDICQRGTSLTIQCQVDSQVTMMFWYRQQPGQSLTLIATANQGSEATYESGFVIDKFPISRPNLTFSTLTVSNMSPEDSSIYLCSVEEQGASGYTFGSGTRLTVV.

J is TRBJ1-1 and V is TRBV11-2, with 10 bases fitting TRBD1. The germline CDR1 and CDR2 sequences are SGHAT and FQNNGV. The V and J ends lost 4 bases and 6 bases, in that order; junction bases with no gene match: 2. This CDR3 contains 13 residues. CDR3 bases: TGTGCCAGCAGCTGGGACAGGGGCTCTGAAGCTTTCTTT. It specifies CASSWDRGSEAFF.

The chain joins TRBV6-1 to TRBJ2-7, with unresolved D. Per the germline V gene, CDR1 is MNHNS and CDR2 is SASEGT. Trimming stripped 5 bases from V and 3 bases from J, with 11 bases between. This CDR3 region has 13 residues. CDR3 loop: CASSYSDGYEQYF. The CDR3 DNA is TGTGCCAGCAGTTATTCGGACGGCTACGAGCAGTACTTC.

This clone was seen a handful of times. The V gene is TRBV4-1, the J gene TRBJ2-1; 8 nucleotides line up with TRBD2. The germline V gene has CDR1 MGHRA and CDR2 YSYEKL. The CDR3 sequence is 17 residues long. The junction had 16 bases not matched to a gene; V was cut back by 4 bases and J by 8 bases. CDR3 nucleotide sequence: TGCGCCAGCAGCCGAGGGGGAGTCGTGCTAGCGGGCGATGAGCAGTTCTTC. Its translation is CASSRGGVVLAGDEQFF.

This clone appeared once. This chain connects TRBV19 to TRBJ2-1; D is undetermined. CDR3 size: 15 residues. CDR1 LNHDA and CDR2 SQIVND come from the germline V gene (reference sequence). V was shortened by 3 bases and J by 9 bases, with 18 bases between the two germline ends. CDR3 DNA: TGTGCCAGTAGTATTCACGCCGGCAGGTTCGGTGAGCAGTTCTTC. Translating it yields CASSIHAGRFGEQFF.

The rearrangement uses TRBV24-1 and TRBJ1-2; TRBD1 is a possible D gene (5 bases). V lost 7 bases and J 0 bases, leaving 8 bases between the germline ends. The V gene's germline CDR1 is KGHDR and CDR2 SFDVKD. This CDR3 is built from 13 residues. CDR3 nucleotide sequence: TGTGCCACCAGGGAGGGGACTAACTATGGCTACACCTTC. This codes for CATREGTNYGYTF.

This rearrangement joins TRBV7-8 to TRBJ1-2, with D possibly TRBD1 on 5 matching bases. The CDR3 length is 12 residues. Trimming took 4 bases from V and 6 from J, leaving 9 bases between them. Germline V gene lookup returns CDR1 SGHVS and CDR2 FQNEAQ. CDR3 sequence (DNA): TGTGCCAGCAGCTCGCGAGGGGATGGCTACACCTTC. As protein: CASSSRGDGYTF.

The chain uses TRBV28 and TRBJ1-1; TRBD1 might be the D (5 bases). V was clipped by 6 bases and J by 2 bases, with 16 bases between them. Germline lookup yields CDR1 MDHEN and CDR2 SYDVKM. The CDR3 totals 15 residues. DNA for the CDR3: TGTGCCAGCAGCCGGGTGGGGGGACCCAACACTGAAGCTTTCTTT. Protein: CASSRVGGPNTEAFF.

This chain links TRBV7-9 with TRBJ1-4; 7 bases are a match to TRBD1. Trimming removed 5 bases from V and 7 bases from J; junction bases left unmatched: 7. Germline lookup yields CDR1 SEHNR and CDR2 FQNEAQ (reference sequence). The CDR3 sequence is 14 residues long. Written as DNA, the CDR3 is TGTGCCAGCAGCCAACGACAGGGCGGTGAAAAACTGTTTTTT. It translates to CASSQRQGGEKLFF.

The chain couples TRBV7-6 to TRBJ1-1, with 7 bases matching TRBD1. The germline gives CDR1 SGHVS, CDR2 FNYEAQ. J was trimmed by 7 bases and V by 2 bases; bases with no gene match: 10. This CDR3 has 15 amino acids. The CDR3 coding sequence is TGTGCCAGCAGCTTAAGTGGGGCGGGACAGTTTGAAGCTTTCTTT. Its translation is CASSLSGAGQFEAFF.

The chain is built from TRBV7-9 and TRBJ2-7, with D uncertain. The germline gives CDR1 SEHNR, CDR2 FQNEAQ (reference sequence). CDR3 length equals 14 residues. V dropped 5 bases and J dropped 0 bases, with 11 bases sitting between them. The CDR3 here is CASSLSGRSYEQYF. The DNA for the CDR3 is TGTGCCAGCAGCCTCTCGGGCCGCTCCTACGAGCAGTACTTC. The entire variable domain, with the rest obtained from reference TRBV7-9 and TRBJ2-7, is as follows: DTGVSQNPRHKITKRGQNVTFRCDPISEHNRLYWYRQTLGQGPEFLTYFQNEAQLEKSRLLSDRFSAERPKGSFSTLEIQRTEQGDSAMYLCASSLSGRSYEQYFGPGTRLTVT.

Points on this clone: In the same sample, other DNA sequences code for this CDR3. V usage is TRBV6-5 and J usage is TRBJ1-6; the D is unclear. The CDR3 sequence is 13 residues long. The ends were cut back, 7 bases at V and 1 base at J, with 5 bases in the middle. The V gene's germline CDR1 is MNHEY and CDR2 SVGAGI. The CDR3 nucleotides are TGTGCCAGCAAGAGTTCCTATAATTCACCCCTCCACTTT. Its protein is CASKSSYNSPLHF.

This clone was seen only once. The chain combines TRBV20-1 with TRBJ1-6; no firm D call. V lost 3 bases, J lost 7 bases, and 16 bases lay in between. This CDR3 contains 15 residues. The germline gives CDR1 DFQATT, CDR2 SNEGSKA (reference sequence). The CDR3 is CSASISYIQNSPLHF. CDR3 DNA sequence: TGCAGTGCTAGTATTTCCTACATCCAGAATTCACCCCTCCACTTT.

The chain recombines TRBV30 with TRBJ1-3, with no clear D. The V gene lost 2 bases and the J gene lost 3 bases, with 8 bases spanning the gap. Germline V gives CDR1 GTSNPN, CDR2 SVGIG (reference sequence). This CDR3 has 13 amino acids. The CDR3 DNA follows: TGTGCCTGGAGTTCGGTAGTTGGAAACACCATATATTTT. This gives the protein CAWSSVVGNTIYF.

The V call is TRBV28, the J call TRBJ2-7; D possibly corresponds to TRBD2 (7 bases). The ends were cut back, 6 bases at V and 6 bases at J, with 21 bases in the middle. Germline values: CDR1 MDHEN, CDR2 SYDVKM. The CDR3 sequence is 15 residues long. The CDR3 DNA reads TGTGCCAGCAGCTCTAGGGGGGGGATAGGGGTCGAGCAGTACTTC. Its protein is CASSSRGGIGVEQYF.

This sequence joins TRBV7-8 and TRBJ1-5; D remains ambiguous. CDR1 is SGHVS and CDR2 is FQNEAQ in the germline V gene. Trimming left V 3 bases short and J 3 bases short, with 9 bases between. This CDR3 comprises 14 residues. The CDR3 DNA reads as TGTGCCAGCAGCTTCGACACATACAATCAGCCCCAGCATTTT. Residues: CASSFDTYNQPQHF.

The J gene is TRBJ1-2, the V gene TRBV5-6; a weak D match, TRBD1 (5 bases). CDR3 length equals 13 residues. V shed 4 bases and J shed 7 bases, with 14 bases lying between them. Looked up from germline, CDR1 is SGHDT and CDR2 is YYEEEE. The chain's CDR3 is CASSPGPAGGYTF. CDR3 bases: TGTGCCAGCAGCCCGGGACCGGCCGGTGGCTACACCTTC.

This chain connects TRBV7-2 to TRBJ1-2; D unresolved. The V and J ends lost 1 base and 3 bases respectively, with 6 bases between them. Germline CDR1 reads SGHTA; CDR2 reads FQGNSA. CDR3 size: 13 residues. The CDR3 nucleotides read TGTGCCAGCAGCTTAGGGCAGGACTATGGCTACACCTTC. It translates to CASSLGQDYGYTF.

This clone was counted once. This sequence joins TRBV5-1 and TRBJ2-3, with TRBD2 matching 10 bases. Trimming cost V 4 bases and J 4 bases; bases outside gene matches: 9. CDR1 SGHRS and CDR2 YFSETQ come from the germline V gene. This CDR3 comprises 16 residues. In DNA, the CDR3 is TGCGCCAGCAGCCCGGGACTAGCGCCGAGCGCAGATACGCAGTATTTT. Translated, it gives CASSPGLAPSADTQYF.

This chain joins TRBV12-3 or TRBV12-4 and TRBJ1-2, with D perhaps TRBD1 (6 bases). The CDR3 is 13 amino acids. V lost 2 bases to trimming and J lost 6 bases, with 10 bases between them. CDR3 sequence (DNA): TGTGCCAGCAGTTTATGGGGGCAGGATGGCTACACCTTC. Its protein product is CASSLWGQDGYTF.

The chain's CDR3 is CASSLGSQNEQYF. The CDR3, as DNA: TGTGCCAGCAGCTTAGGGAGTCAGAACGAGCAGTACTTC. This rearrangement joins TRBV7-9 to TRBJ2-7; D unresolved. Looked up from germline, CDR1 is SEHNR and CDR2 is FQNEAQ (reference sequence). The CDR3 is made up of 13 amino acids. The V gene lost 1 base and the J gene lost 5 bases, with 9 bases spanning the gap.

The V call is TRBV27, the J call TRBJ1-6, with TRBD1 matching 9 bases. The CDR3 covers 13 residues. The germline CDR1 and CDR2 sequences are MNHEY and SMNVEV (reference sequence). V was clipped by 8 bases and J by 7 bases; unmatched bases: 3. CDR3 DNA: TGTGCCAGCCGACAGGGGGGCAATTCACCCCTCCACTTT. The encoded protein is CASRQGGNSPLHF.